These 7 T cell receptor beta chains came from one sample sequenced in a study of PD-1 blockade in classical Hodgkin lymphoma. Patients all relapsed after autologous stem cell transplantation, and there was variation in brentuximab vedotin exposure. The data were produced by immunoSEQ multiplex PCR, yet TCRdb's version contains in-frame clones alone and is incomplete. In the table there are 20,000 to 30,000 clones, around 63% of which are singletons. Sequences were derived from peripheral blood mononuclear cells (PBMCs), sampled at baseline. Every receptor here comes from a human donor with classical Hodgkin lymphoma.

The rearrangement links TRBV7-2 to TRBJ1-3; D not resolved. Germline V gene sequence: CDR1 SGHTA, CDR2 FQGNSA. This CDR3 is built from 12 residues. V was clipped by 3 bases and J by 0 bases, with 0 bases between them. CDR3: CASSFSGNTIYF. The CDR3 DNA sequence: TGTGCCAGCAGCTTCTCTGGAAACACCATATATTTT.

By sample share, this clone is medium-sized. The chain is built from TRBV27 and TRBJ1-6, with D possibly being TRBD1 (6 bases). This CDR3 comprises 13 residues. The V and J ends lost 8 bases and 8 bases respectively, with 13 bases between them. Germline V gene lookup returns CDR1 MNHEY and CDR2 SMNVEV (reference sequence). Written as DNA, the CDR3 is TGTGCCAGCGGGGACACGCCGTATTCACCCCTCCACTTT. As protein: CASGDTPYSPLHF.

V usage is TRBV19 and J usage is TRBJ2-1; D is tentatively TRBD1 or TRBD2 (8 bases each). Germline V lookup: CDR1 LNHDA, CDR2 SQIVND (reference sequence). The CDR3 sequence is 21 residues long. Trimming cost V 6 bases and J 1 base, with 31 bases left between them. The CDR3 reads CASSFGSWTGPGGGSYNEQFF. The CDR3 coding sequence is TGTGCCAGTAGCTTTGGGTCATGGACAGGGCCGGGCGGGGGGTCCTACAATGAGCAGTTCTTC. Full variable domain (missing parts from reference TRBV19 and TRBJ2-1): DGGITQSPKYLFRKEGQNVTLSCEQNLNHDAMYWYRQDPGQGLRLIYYSQIVNDFQKGDIAEGYSVSREKKESFPLTVTSAQKNPTAFYLCASSFGSWTGPGGGSYNEQFFGPGTRLTVL.

The chain uses TRBV7-2 and TRBJ2-1; 11 bases map to TRBD2. The CDR3 covers 14 residues. After removal of 3 bases from V and 8 bases from J, the junction contained 3 bases not matched to a gene. Germline V gene sequence: CDR1 SGHTA, CDR2 FQGNSA. The CDR3 DNA sequence: TGTGCCAGCAGCTTTAGCGGGGGGGCGGATGAGCAGTTCTTC. Its protein is CASSFSGGADEQFF. The variable domain in full, completed from reference TRBV7-2 and TRBJ2-1, reads GAGVSQSPSNKVTEKGKDVELRCDPISGHTALYWYRQSLGQGLEFLIYFQGNSAPDKSGLPSDRFSAERTGGSVSTLTIQRTQQEDSAVYLCASSFSGGADEQFFGPGTRLTVL.

The chain joins TRBV7-2 to TRBJ2-7; D uncertain. Germline CDR1 and CDR2: SGHTA and FQGNSA. CDR3 size: 13 residues. Between the trimmed V and J ends, which lost 5 bases and 0 bases, there was a span of 8 bases. The CDR3 spells CASSDKGSYEQYF. The CDR3 nucleotides read TGTGCCAGCAGCGATAAGGGCTCCTACGAGCAGTACTTC.

In regard to this clone: Germline is not matched at one junction end, which may reflect a read error. The chain recombines TRBV2 with TRBJ2-7, with D perhaps matching TRBD1 or TRBD2 (5 bases each). The CDR3 spans 15 residues. Germline loops: CDR1 SNHLY, CDR2 FYNNEI. The CDR3, as DNA: TGTGCCAGCAGAGAAAGGGACGGAAGCTCCTCCGAGCAGTACTTC. It encodes CASRERDGSSSEQYF.

The V gene is TRBV30, the J gene TRBJ2-5; 9 bases align to TRBD2. The CDR3 runs 19 residues. CDR1 GTSNPN and CDR2 SVGIG come from the germline V gene (reference sequence). Trimming cost V 0 bases and J 0 bases; bases outside gene matches: 14. The DNA of the CDR3 is TGTGCCTGGAGTGTATTTAGCCCAGCGGGGGGACCGTACCAAGAGACCCAGTACTTC. Its protein is CAWSVFSPAGGPYQETQYF.